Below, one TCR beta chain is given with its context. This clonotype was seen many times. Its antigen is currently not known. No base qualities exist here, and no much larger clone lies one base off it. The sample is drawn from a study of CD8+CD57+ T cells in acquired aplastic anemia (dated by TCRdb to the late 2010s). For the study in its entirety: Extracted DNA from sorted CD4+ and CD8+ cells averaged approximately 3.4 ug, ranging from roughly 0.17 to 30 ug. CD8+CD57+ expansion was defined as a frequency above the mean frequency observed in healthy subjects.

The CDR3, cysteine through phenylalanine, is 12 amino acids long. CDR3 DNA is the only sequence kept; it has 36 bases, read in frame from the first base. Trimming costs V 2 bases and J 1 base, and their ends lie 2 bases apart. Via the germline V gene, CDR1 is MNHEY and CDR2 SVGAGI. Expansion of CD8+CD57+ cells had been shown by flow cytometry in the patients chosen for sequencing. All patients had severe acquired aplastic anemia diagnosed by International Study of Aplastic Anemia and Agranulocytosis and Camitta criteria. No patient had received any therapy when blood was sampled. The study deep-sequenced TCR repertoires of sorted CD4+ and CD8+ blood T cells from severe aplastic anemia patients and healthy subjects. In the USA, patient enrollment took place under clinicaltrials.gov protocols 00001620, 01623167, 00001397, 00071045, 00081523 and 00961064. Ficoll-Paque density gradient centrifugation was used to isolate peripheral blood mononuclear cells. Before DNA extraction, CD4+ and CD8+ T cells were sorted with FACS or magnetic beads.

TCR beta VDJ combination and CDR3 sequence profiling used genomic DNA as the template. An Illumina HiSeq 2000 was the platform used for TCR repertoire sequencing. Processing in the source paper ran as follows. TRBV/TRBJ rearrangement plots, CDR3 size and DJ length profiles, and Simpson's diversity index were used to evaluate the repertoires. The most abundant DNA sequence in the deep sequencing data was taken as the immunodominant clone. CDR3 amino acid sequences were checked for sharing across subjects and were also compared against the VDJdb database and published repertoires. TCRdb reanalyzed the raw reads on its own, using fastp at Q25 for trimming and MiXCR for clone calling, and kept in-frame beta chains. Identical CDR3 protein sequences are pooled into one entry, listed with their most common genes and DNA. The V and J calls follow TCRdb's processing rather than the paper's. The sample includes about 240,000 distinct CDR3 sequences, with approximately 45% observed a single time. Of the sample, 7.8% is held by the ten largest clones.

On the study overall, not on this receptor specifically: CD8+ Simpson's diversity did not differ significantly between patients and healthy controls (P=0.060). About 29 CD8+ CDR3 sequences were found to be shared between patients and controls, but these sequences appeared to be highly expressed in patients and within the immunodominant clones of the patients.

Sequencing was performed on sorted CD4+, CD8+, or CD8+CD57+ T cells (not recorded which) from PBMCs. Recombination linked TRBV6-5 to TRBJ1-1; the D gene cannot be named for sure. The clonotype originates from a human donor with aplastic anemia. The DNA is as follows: TGTGCCAGCAGTTACCCGAACACTGAAGCTTTCTTT. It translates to CASSYPNTEAFF.